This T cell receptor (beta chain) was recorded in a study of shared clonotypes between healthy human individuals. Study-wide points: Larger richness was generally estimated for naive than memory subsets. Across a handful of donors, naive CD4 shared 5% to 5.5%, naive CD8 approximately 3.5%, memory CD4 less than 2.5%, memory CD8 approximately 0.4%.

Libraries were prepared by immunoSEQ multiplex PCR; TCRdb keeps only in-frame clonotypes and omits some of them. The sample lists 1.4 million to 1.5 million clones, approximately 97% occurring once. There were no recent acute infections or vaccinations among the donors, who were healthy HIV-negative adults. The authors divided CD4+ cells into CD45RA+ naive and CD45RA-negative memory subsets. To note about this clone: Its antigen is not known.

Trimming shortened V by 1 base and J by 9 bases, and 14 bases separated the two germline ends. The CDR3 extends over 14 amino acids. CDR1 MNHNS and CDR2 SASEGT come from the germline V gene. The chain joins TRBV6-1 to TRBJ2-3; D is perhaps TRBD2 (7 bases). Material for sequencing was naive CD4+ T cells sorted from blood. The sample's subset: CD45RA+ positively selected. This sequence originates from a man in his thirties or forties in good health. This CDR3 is CASSEVGGTRTQYF. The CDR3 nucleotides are TGTGCCAGCAGTGAAGTGGGGGGGACAAGGACGCAGTATTTT.